This T cell receptor (beta chain) was recovered during a study of blood T cell repertoires in COVID-19. At the level of the study: Cohort 3 recovery required two negative PCRs, clearance, or symptom resolution. COVID-19 samples collected from the United States, Italy and Spain covered acute and convalescent phases.

The germline V gene encodes CDR1 MDHEN and CDR2 SYDVKM. Trimming removed 6 bases from V and 5 bases from J, with 14 bases in between. The CDR3 runs to 14 residues. In the authors' methods: Counts of nucleated cells, estimated from reference gene primer amplification, were obtained. Sequenced by immunoSEQ multiplex PCR; TCRdb stores in-frame clones only, minus some. The D gene and trimming were derived from the DNA, and the V and J assignments and clone size from that table. This table holds about 360,000 clones, 87% found once. The cohort comprised adults aged about 18 to 90 years residing in 20 to 25 US areas.

The gene calls are TRBV28 and TRBJ1-5; TRBD1 might be the D (5 bases). Sample: PBMCs or T cells enriched from blood (not recorded which). This TCR came from a man in his forties in a cohort exposed to, infected with or recovered from COVID-19 (not recorded which). CDR3 residues: CASRSGLVDQPQHF. The CDR3 coding sequence is TGTGCCAGCAGGTCAGGGTTAGTGGATCAGCCCCAGCATTTT.